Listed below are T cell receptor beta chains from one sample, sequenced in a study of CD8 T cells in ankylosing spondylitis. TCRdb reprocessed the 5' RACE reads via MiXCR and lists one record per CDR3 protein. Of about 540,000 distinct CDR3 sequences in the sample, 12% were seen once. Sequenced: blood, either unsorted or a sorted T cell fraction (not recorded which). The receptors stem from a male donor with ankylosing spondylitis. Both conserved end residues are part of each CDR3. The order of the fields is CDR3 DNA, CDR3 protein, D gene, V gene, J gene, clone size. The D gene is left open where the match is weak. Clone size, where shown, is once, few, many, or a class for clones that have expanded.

TGCAGCCGGACAGGCAGGGGCCAAGAGACCCAGTACTTC	CSRTGRGQETQYF	TRBD1	TRBV20-1	TRBJ2-5	many
TGTGCCAGCAGCTTGTCCGGGAGATGGACCGGGGAGCTGTTTTTT	CASSLSGRWTGELFF	-	TRBV11-3	TRBJ2-2	once
TGTGCCAGCAGTGCGGGAGGAGATTACGAGCAGTACTTC	CASSAGGDYEQYF	TRBD2	TRBV28	TRBJ2-7	few
TGCAGCGGGGGGGTGGGCCTAAACACTGAAGCTTTCTTT	CSGGVGLNTEAFF	-	TRBV29-1	TRBJ1-1	few
TGTGCCAGCAGCGAGGGGACAGCAAACACTGAAGCTTTCTTT	CASSEGTANTEAFF	TRBD1	TRBV5-5	TRBJ1-1	-
TGTGCCAGCAGTGAAGAACGGATTATCAATCAGCCCCAGCATTTT	CASSEERIINQPQHF	-	TRBV6-1	TRBJ1-5	few
TGTGCCACCAGCAGAGATAAGGGCCGAGAGACCCAGTACTTC	CATSRDKGRETQYF	-	TRBV15	TRBJ2-5	-
TGTGCCAGCAGCCCGAGGGACAGGGCGGGGGAGCTGTTTTTT	CASSPRDRAGELFF	TRBD1	TRBV7-2	TRBJ2-2	-
TGCGCCAGCAGCTTGCGGCAGGGGGGTAATGAAAAACTGTTTTTT	CASSLRQGGNEKLFF	TRBD1	TRBV5-1	TRBJ1-4	few
TGTGCCAGCAGGCCAGGACTAGCGGGCGGCTCCTACAATGAGCAGTTCTTC	CASRPGLAGGSYNEQFF	TRBD2	TRBV12-3/TRBV12-4	TRBJ2-1	few
TGCGCCAGCAGCGTTACACCTCGCGATGGCGCCGGGACCCTCCACTTT	CASSVTPRDGAGTLHF	-	TRBV4-1	TRBJ1-6	few
TGTGCCAGCAGCTTAGTAGGGACAGGGGGCTACAATGAGCAGTTCTTC	CASSLVGTGGYNEQFF	TRBD1	TRBV7-2	TRBJ2-1	many
TGTGCCACCATAAGAGGACCACTAACAGGGGGCTCCTACAATGAGCAGTTCTTC	CATIRGPLTGGSYNEQFF	TRBD1	TRBV24-1	TRBJ2-1	many
TGTGCCAGCAGTCTAAGGACAGGAAGAAGCCACACTGAAGCTTTCTTT	CASSLRTGRSHTEAFF	TRBD1	TRBV7-8	TRBJ1-1	-
TGTGCCAGCACCCCCGACACCGGTGCGGCTAACTATGGCTACACCTTC	CASTPDTGAANYGYTF	-	TRBV2	TRBJ1-2	-
TGCAGTGCTAGAGATTTAAGCGGGAATGAGCAGTTCTTC	CSARDLSGNEQFF	-	TRBV20-1	TRBJ2-1	-